This T cell receptor beta chain was captured in a study of cytomegalovirus exposure and HLA in healthy donors (dated by TCRdb to between 2016 and 2019). With regard to the full study: According to an earlier analysis of a few hundred of the donors, about 179 million T cells yielded 117 million unique TCR beta sequences and about 300 Gb of sequence data. Because of strong linkage in the cohort, roughly five DR-DQ haplotypes were treated as single units for association and clustering. The study profiled the T cell repertoires of under 700 subjects by immunosequencing and related them to cytomegalovirus serostatus. The study aimed to test whether cataloging public T cell receptors could reveal signatures of past pathogen exposure. To study patterns of TCR occurrence, a later analysis re-analyzed previously published TCR beta repertoires from several hundred donors and added high-resolution HLA genotyping. The number of donors typed differed by locus, with 629-630 for A, B, C, DRB1 and DQB1, roughly 520 for DQA1, over 600 for DPA1, and some 440 for DPB1. An early release covering roughly 600 HLA-typed donors comprised about 310 gigabases of sequencing data and some 79 million unique TCR sequences. A later genetic analysis used genome-wide SNP genotypes for about three fifths of the roughly 700 donors, treating that subset as a discovery cohort. Donor age, sex, ethnicity and CMV serostatus were compiled together with the repertoire data. An earlier analysis of nearly 600 of the donors applied high-throughput TCR beta sequencing to assess whether each TCR beta V gene segment acted as functional or pseudogenic. HLA typing covered class I and class II loci at four-digit resolution. All discovery cohort repertoires had been generated using a single sequencing platform. Along with the approximately 670-subject first cohort, a separate validation cohort of more than 90 different subjects was used. Of the 300 to 500 genotyped donors, less than 90% were placed in the genetic ancestry cluster associated with self-reported Caucasian donors. Among 300 to 500 genotyped donors of the cohort, an average of roughly 230,000 unique TCR beta nucleotide sequences was sequenced per donor, of which about 19% were non-productive. The later analysis used no new phenotypic data to find candidate immune exposures, relying instead on TCR beta sequences and their occurrence across donors. To predict cytomegalovirus infection status, the study brought together high-throughput TCR immunosequencing, statistical association of individual TCRs with disease status, and machine learning. Overall study results and their limits: A later analysis found that most CMV-associated TCR beta chains appeared HLA-restricted, with HLA associations seemingly driven largely by CMV exposure. Because counts were too low, seventeen rarely observed V segments, including chromosome 9 orphons, were left out of the earlier analysis of 587 of the donors. Assigning TCR associations to individual alleles was difficult when HLA alleles, especially DR and DQ, strongly co-occurred. Linkage disequilibrium might explain the correlated functional status among segregating V segments, but an unknown experimental factor could not be excluded. The only immune exposure information available for the cohort was CMV serostatus. In the study, about 150 TCR beta chains were listed as associated with cytomegalovirus. In a later analysis, HLA-associated TCR beta chains were found to be more clonally expanded and to have lower generation probabilities than equally common non-associated chains. Sequencing depth was assumed to be roughly uniform across donors in the presence/absence analyses, though that assumption may not hold. Across donors, most TCR sequences were observed very rarely, whereas some public TCRs were present in many individuals. Specific HLA alleles were associated with over 15,000 TCR beta sequences at a false discovery rate of 0.05 in a later analysis. In this cohort, only TCR beta chains were sequenced, and detectable features were limited by the absence of alpha or paired-chain data. It was suggested by the authors that the approach could potentially be generalized to other disease states and immunological phenotypes. A cluster of highly shared sequence variants was judged likely to represent a technical artifact of the sequencing pipeline. According to a later genetic analysis, donors in an Asian-associated ancestry cluster had fewer N-insertions in productive TCRs than the approximately 610-donor mean. A further reported finding was that TCR beta sequences accurately predicted the HLA-A and HLA-B alleles for most subjects in the first cohort. A later analysis found that TCR association rates varied across HLA loci, with DRB1 alleles showing the most associated TCRs and HLA-C alleles the fewest. The 87-base-pair reads could not distinguish some IMGT-functional V segments, including TRBV6-2 and TRBV6-3, so those segments were excluded. A few of the identified cytomegalovirus-associated TCR beta chains were confirmed in vitro to be specific for cytomegalovirus antigens. In an earlier analysis of 500 to 650 of the donors, most TCR beta V segments appeared in productive rearrangements about 90% or about 30% of the time, broadly matching IMGT annotations. A later analysis reported that several top co-occurrence clusters appeared linked to parvovirus B19, influenza, CMV and Epstein-Barr virus. V-gene and J-gene trimming of TCR beta chains was associated with a missense DCLRE1C variant in a later genetic analysis, and the association was replicated in an independent cohort. Because HLA typing was missing for some donors at each locus, association tests included only the typed subset. The classifier was reported to diagnose cytomegalovirus status with high specificity and sensitivity in both the original cohort and the validation cohort.

V and J lose 5 bases and 2 bases, and a span of 10 bases separates them. The CDR3 numbers 13 residues from cysteine through phenylalanine. Only CDR3 DNA remains: 39 bases, in frame from the first base. For CDR1 and CDR2, the germline V gene lists SGHRS and YFSETQ. Library creation used the immunoSEQ multiplex PCR assay. For the multiplex PCR, a mixture combining 60 forward primers for TCR Vbeta segments and 13 reverse primers for TCR Jbeta segments was used. The CDR3 region of rearranged TCR beta genes was amplified from genomic DNA with a multiplex PCR assay. The amplified TCR beta libraries were sequenced on the Illumina HiSeq System as 87-base-pair reads. The original pipeline was this. Across the 640 or so repertoires, a later analysis counted 75 million to 90 million unique TCR beta chains, some 11 million of which were shared by at least two donors. Raw reads were error-corrected and collapsed into unique sequences with a nearest-neighbor algorithm that merged closely related sequences to remove PCR and sequencing errors. Alignment of CDR3 sequences to IMGT reference sequences was used to assign V, D and J gene segments. Each retained sequence needed at least a six-nucleotide match to both a V gene segment and a J gene segment. Rearrangements were called productive when the CDR3 lacked stop codons and stayed in frame with V and J; all others were non-productive. Following IMGT convention, CDR3 was defined as the stretch from the second conserved V-encoded cysteine up to the conserved J-encoded phenylalanine. Sequences without an unambiguous match to a single V gene segment were excluded from the earlier analysis of over 500 of the donors. In an earlier analysis of a few hundred of the donors, V segments were called functional above 56.7% productive rearrangements and were called segregating when the between-donor standard deviation exceeded 5%. A statistical classification framework was built for diagnosing cytomegalovirus status from the catalog of TCR beta chain sequences. In a later analysis, V and J genes were assigned by comparing TCR nucleotide sequences against IMGT/GENE-DB human TR gene sequences. In a later analysis, CDR3 sequences and most-parsimonious VDJ recombination scenarios were assigned using the TCRdist pipeline. In a later analysis, each TCR beta chain was defined by its CDR3 amino acid sequence together with its V-gene family, and reads without a unique V-gene family were excluded. As a way to deal with suspected cross-contamination and a sequencing artifact, a later analysis dropped 640 or so nucleotide sequences that were highly shared and had low generation probability. In a later analysis, a clonal expansion index was calculated for each public chain from normalized within-repertoire ranks of inferred template counts. A later analysis computed generation probabilities with a VDJ recombination model fitted to out-of-frame rearrangements, and checked the results against IGoR. In a later analysis, TCR-TCR, TCR-HLA and TCR-CMV co-occurrence was scored with hypergeometric tests, and a repertoire-size bias correction was applied to TCR pairs. To estimate false discovery rates, a later analysis permuted the HLA or CMV assignments 20 times. A later analysis grouped co-occurring TCRs with DBSCAN, adding TCRdist sequence similarity when clustering within HLA-allele-positive subsets. Co-occurrence clustering excluded repertoires with fewer than 30,000 or more than 120,000 public chains, plus five with anomalous nucleotide sharing. TCRdb limited this immuneACCESS table to in-frame rearrangements with V and J called. A share of clones is missing; checked studies link under half to unresolved V genes, and the rest is unexplained. V and J calls and clone size are given by that table; D and trimming were obtained from the DNA. This sample is represented by more than 100,000 clones; approximately 66% of them were singletons. Of the sample, around 3.5% is held by the ten largest clones.

In total, 500 to 700 healthy bone marrow donors made up the cohort. At the time of sampling, all cohort members were nominally healthy, though unrecorded immune exposures were likely present. The donor tested CMV seronegative and was one of the 352 seronegative cohort members. A peripheral blood sample was collected from each donor, and TCR beta sequencing was performed on peripheral blood mononuclear cells. The Qiagen DNeasy Blood Extraction Kit was used to extract genomic DNA from the blood cell samples. This clone showed up just a few times. It has no known antigen specificity. Within one base of it there is no much larger clone, and no base qualities were kept.

The receptor was isolated from a woman between 45 and 65 years old in good health and CMV-seronegative. The rearrangement combines TRBV5-1 with TRBJ1-2, with the D gene not clear enough to name. Sequences were obtained from PBMCs. The DNA is as follows: TGCGCCAGCAGTCCCGGACTAAACTATGGCTACACCTTC. This codes for CASSPGLNYGYTF. The full variable domain, with segments outside the CDR3 supplied by the reference TRBV5-1 and TRBJ1-2 proteins, appears as KAGVTQTPRYLIKTRGQQVTLSCSPISGHRSVSWYQQTPGQGLQFLFEYFSETQRNKGNFPGRFSGRQFSNSRSEMNVSTLELGDSALYLCASSPGLNYGYTFGSGTRLTVV.